The clone carrying this TCR beta chain was detected only once. The antigen is unknown. These data are taken from a study of shared clonotypes between healthy human individuals. The table came from immunoSEQ multiplex PCR; TCRdb's copy has only in-frame clones and leaves some out. The data show 2 million to 2.5 million clones, about 93% seen once. Naive CD8 cells comprised CD45RO-negative, CCR7-positively selected cells, excluding terminally differentiated effector memory CD45RA+ cells. Study-level findings and limits: What naive subsets generally showed was a larger estimated richness than memory subsets showed.

Sequenced: naive CD8+ T cells from PBMCs. The clonotype originates from a young man in good health. Some clones in this sample may be carry-over from other donors' samples.

CDR3 residues: CATSRAGGDTEAFF. In nucleotides, the CDR3 is TGTGCCACCAGCAGAGCAGGGGGGGACACTGAAGCTTTCTTT. The chain joins TRBV15 to TRBJ1-1; 7 nucleotides agree with TRBD1. Germline-derived CDR1 and CDR2 are LNHNV and YYDKDF (reference sequence). V shed 1 base and J 3 bases; nucleotides not matched to a gene: 2. CDR3 length: 14 residues.